One and the same sample provided the 17 T cell receptor beta chains below, sequenced in a study of T cell responses to AZD1222 COVID-19 vaccine. Sequencing used immunoSEQ multiplex PCR; TCRdb keeps in-frame clones, though not all of them. The sample holds tens of thousands of clones; approximately 80% are singletons and the top ten take under 25%. This specimen was peripheral blood, taken on day 0 of AZD1222 vaccination. These receptor sequences come from an adult in good health.

The genes are TRBV2 and TRBJ1-3; 10 bases agree with TRBD1. Per germline, CDR1 SNHLY and CDR2 FYNNEI. The CDR3 covers 18 residues. The V segment lost 7 bases and the J segment 0 bases; nucleotides outside the gene matches: 12. Written as DNA, the CDR3 is TGTGCCAGCACTATCCGACAGGGGGCCCGAAGCTCTGGAAACACCATATATTTT. Amino acids: CASTIRQGARSSGNTIYF.

The V gene is TRBV27, the J gene TRBJ1-2, with 8 bases fitting TRBD1. V trimming: 0 bases; J trimming: 8 bases; junction bases outside the gene matches: 5. From germline, CDR1 is MNHEY and CDR2 SMNVEV (reference sequence). The CDR3 has 14 residues. The CDR3 sequence: CASSLSRTGRGYTF. CDR3 in DNA: TGTGCCAGCAGTTTATCCCGGACAGGGAGGGGCTACACCTTC.

This clone was counted once. The chain is built from TRBV10-2 and TRBJ2-5, with D possibly being TRBD1 (6 bases). In germline, CDR1 is WSHSY, CDR2 SAAADI. Trimming took 4 bases from V and 1 from J, leaving 10 bases between them. The CDR3 is 14 amino acids. Written as DNA, the CDR3 is TGCGCCAGCAGTGCCACCAGGGGCCAAGAGACCCAGTACTTC. This translates into CASSATRGQETQYF.

This rearrangement joins TRBV5-1 to TRBJ2-7; no reliable D call. V was pared by 0 bases and J by 5 bases, with 18 bases between. The CDR3 covers 16 residues. CDR1 and CDR2 from the germline V gene are SGHRS and YFSETQ. In DNA, the CDR3 is TGCGCCAGCAGCTTGGCCCAGGTCCCAGGAATGGACGAGCAGTACTTC. It yields the protein CASSLAQVPGMDEQYF.

This rearrangement joins TRBV24-1 to TRBJ2-3, with 7 nucleotides matching TRBD2. From germline, CDR1 is KGHDR and CDR2 SFDVKD. The CDR3 has 15 residues. The junction had 7 bases not matched to a gene; V was cut back by 5 bases and J by 3 bases. CDR3 in amino acids: CATSVGAGETDTQYF. CDR3 in DNA: TGTGCCACCAGTGTGGGCGCGGGAGAGACAGATACGCAGTATTTT.

The chain carries TRBV5-4 and TRBJ1-6; D remains unclear. V lost 4 bases to trimming and J lost 1 base, with 15 bases between them. The CDR3 has 17 residues. Germline lookup yields CDR1 SGHNT and CDR2 YYREEE (reference sequence). CDR3 protein: CASSPGNSGSYNSPLHF. CDR3 coding DNA: TGTGCCAGCAGCCCCGGGAATAGTGGGTCCTATAATTCACCCCTCCACTTT.

This chain links TRBV18 with TRBJ2-7, with D hard to call. The V gene lost 5 bases and the J gene lost 7 bases, with 21 bases spanning the gap. The V gene's germline CDR1 is KGHSH and CDR2 LQKENI. CDR3 length: 15 residues. The chain's CDR3 is CASSSNRAKTQEQYF. The CDR3 bases are TGTGCCAGCTCATCGAACCGGGCCAAGACTCAGGAGCAGTACTTC.

This chain uses TRBV4-2 with TRBJ1-4; the D gene is possibly TRBD1 (5 bases). V lost 3 bases and J 6 bases, leaving 17 bases between the germline ends. Germline CDR1 and CDR2: LGHNA and YNFKEQ. The CDR3 totals 16 residues. The CDR3 spells CASSQFAGYPDEKLFF. CDR3 bases: TGTGCCAGCAGCCAGTTCGCAGGGTATCCGGATGAAAAACTGTTTTTT.

This clone was recorded a few times. V and J are TRBV5-6 and TRBJ2-3, with 12 bases fitting TRBD2. Germline assignment: CDR1 SGHDT and CDR2 YYEEEE. V lost 4 bases, J lost 5 bases, and 8 bases stayed unmatched. The CDR3 spans 16 residues. The CDR3 nucleotides read TGTGCCAGCAGCCGACGACTAGCGGGAGAGAGAGATACGCAGTATTTT. Protein: CASSRRLAGERDTQYF.

The DNA of the CDR3 is TGCGCCAGCAGCCCAGGAGAACATCTCTACGAGCAGTACTTC. Protein sequence: CASSPGEHLYEQYF. V is TRBV4-1 and J is TRBJ2-7, with D unresolved. V was cut by 4 bases and J by 3 bases, with 13 bases left in between. The CDR3 has 14 amino acids. CDR1 is MGHRA, CDR2 YSYEKL, per germline.

The CDR3 region has the DNA TGCGCCAGCAGTACGAATTACATGAACACCGGGGAGCTGTTTTTT. It codes for CASSTNYMNTGELFF. The genes are TRBV5-1 and TRBJ2-2, with no clear D. Germline values: CDR1 SGHRS, CDR2 YFSETQ. The V gene lost 5 bases and the J gene lost 1 base, with 12 bases spanning the gap. The CDR3 has 15 residues. The full variable domain, rest sourced from reference TRBV5-1 and TRBJ2-2, is KAGVTQTPRYLIKTRGQQVTLSCSPISGHRSVSWYQQTPGQGLQFLFEYFSETQRNKGNFPGRFSGRQFSNSRSEMNVSTLELGDSALYLCASSTNYMNTGELFFGEGSRLTVL.

This clone was seen a few times. This chain connects TRBV12-5 to TRBJ2-7, with 8 positions matching TRBD1. After removal of 6 bases from V and 3 bases from J, the junction contained 4 bases not matched to a gene. Germline loops: CDR1 LGHNT, CDR2 FRNRAP. The length of the CDR3 is 13 residues. The CDR3 bases are TGTGCTAGTGGACCCGGGACAGGCTACGAGCAGTACTTC. It is translated as CASGPGTGYEQYF.

This chain joins TRBV6-5 and TRBJ1-1; 9 nucleotides agree with TRBD1. This CDR3 spans 15 amino acids. Losses at the gene ends were 6 bases for V and 5 bases for J; bases not matched to a gene: 10. The germline V gene has CDR1 MNHEY and CDR2 SVGAGI. CDR3 nucleotide sequence: TGTGCCAGCAGGCGACAGGGACAGGGTCGGACTGAAGCTTTCTTT. Translation gives CASRRQGQGRTEAFF.

This clone occurred once. The chain combines TRBV5-4 with TRBJ2-2, with TRBD2 matching 10 bases. This CDR3 has 16 residues. V shed 2 bases and J 5 bases; nucleotides not matched to a gene: 6. Germline values: CDR1 SGHNT, CDR2 YYREEE (reference sequence). The CDR3 coding sequence is TGTGCCAGCAGCTTCAGCGGGGGGGCATGGACCGGGGAGCTGTTTTTT. Amino acid sequence: CASSFSGGAWTGELFF. Full variable domain (remainder filled in from reference TRBV5-4 and TRBJ2-2): ETGVTQSPTHLIKTRGQQVTLRCSSQSGHNTVSWYQQALGQGPQFIFQYYREEENGRGNFPPRFSGLQFPNYSSELNVNALELDDSALYLCASSFSGGAWTGELFFGEGSRLTVL.

The V and J genes are TRBV6-5 and TRBJ2-1; TRBD2 is a possible D gene (5 bases). Trimming stripped 8 bases from V and 2 bases from J, with 13 bases between. Germline loops: CDR1 MNHEY, CDR2 SVGAGI. The length of the CDR3 is 14 residues. CDR3 region: CASAPGWPYNEQFF. DNA for the CDR3: TGTGCCAGCGCACCGGGGTGGCCCTACAATGAGCAGTTCTTC.

The genes are TRBV28 and TRBJ2-5; 7 nucleotides agree with TRBD2. Germline trimming cut 6 bases from V and 5 bases from J; bases unmatched to any gene: 15. The CDR3 extends over 16 amino acids. In germline, CDR1 is MDHEN, CDR2 SYDVKM. DNA of the CDR3: TGTGCCAGCAGCCAATCACGGGGGGAACAAGGGGAGACCCAGTACTTC. Its translation: CASSQSRGEQGETQYF.

The rearrangement joins TRBV7-8 to TRBJ1-1; D gene uncertain. V was shortened by 1 base and J by 1 base, with 10 bases between the two germline ends. The CDR3 covers 15 residues. From germline, CDR1 is SGHVS and CDR2 FQNEAQ. The CDR3 region has the DNA TGTGCCAGCAGCTTAGGGATTCCCCCGAACACTGAAGCTTTCTTT. Its translation: CASSLGIPPNTEAFF.